This TCR beta chain was recorded in a study of blood T cell repertoires in COVID-19. Profiling relied on immunoSEQ multiplex PCR, and the TCRdb table lists in-frame clones only, not all of them. The sample carries approximately 280,000 clones, around nine tenths recorded once. The source is a woman younger than 35 who had recovered from COVID-19. Sequencing was performed on PBMCs or T cells enriched from blood (not recorded which).

This CDR3 is CASSQGVRYTEAFF. The CDR3 DNA follows: TGTGCCAGCAGCCAGGGGGTGAGATATACTGAAGCTTTCTTT. This chain connects TRBV7-2 to TRBJ1-1; 7 bases fit TRBD1. Trimming at V came to 5 bases and at J to 5 bases, leaving 8 bases not matched to a gene. Germline lookup yields CDR1 SGHTA and CDR2 FQGNSA. The CDR3 runs 14 residues.